This passage covers 32 T cell receptor beta chains from one sample sequenced in a study of patients and donors after allogeneic stem cell transplantation. TCRdb reprocessed the RT-PCR reads with MiXCR, giving one entry per CDR3 protein. The table lists over 200,000 distinct CDR3 sequences, roughly two fifths of them singletons. Input material: blood, either unsorted or a sorted T cell fraction (not recorded which). All receptors come from a human donor who was either an allogeneic HSCT recipient or a stem cell or donor lymphocyte infusion donor (not recorded which). It is not recorded whose cells these are; they may come from a transplant donor.

This clonotype was counted between two and nine times. J is TRBJ1-4 and V is TRBV3-1; TRBD1 agrees at 8 bases. Looked up from germline, CDR1 is LGHDT and CDR2 is YNNKEL (reference sequence). Trimming at V came to 3 bases and at J to 4 bases, leaving 4 bases not matched to a gene. The CDR3 extends over 15 amino acids. CDR3: CASSQGTGFNEKLFF. CDR3 in DNA: TGTGCCAGCAGCCAGGGGACAGGTTTTAATGAAAAACTGTTTTTT.

Here the CDR3 DNA reads TGTGCCAGTAGTATAAAACGGAACACCGGGGAGCTGTTTTTT. This translates into CASSIKRNTGELFF. V and J are TRBV19 and TRBJ2-2; D ambiguous. The CDR3 extends over 14 amino acids. V dropped 2 bases and J dropped 1 base, with 5 bases sitting between them. Per germline, CDR1 LNHDA and CDR2 SQIVND (reference sequence). Variable domain in full (rest from reference TRBV19 and TRBJ2-2): DGGITQSPKYLFRKEGQNVTLSCEQNLNHDAMYWYRQDPGQGLRLIYYSQIVNDFQKGDIAEGYSVSREKKESFPLTVTSAQKNPTAFYLCASSIKRNTGELFFGEGSRLTVL.

V is TRBV6-5 and J is TRBJ1-1; TRBD1 matches at 8 bases. From germline, CDR1 is MNHEY and CDR2 SVGAGI. V was pared by 5 bases and J by 4 bases, with 9 bases of the junction left unmatched. CDR3 size: 15 residues. CDR3: CASSLRTGRFTEAFF. CDR3 nucleotides: TGTGCCAGCAGTCTCCGGACAGGGAGGTTCACTGAAGCTTTCTTT.

This chain links TRBV7-9 with TRBJ1-1; 7 bases align to TRBD1. This CDR3 is 15 amino acids long. Trimming at V came to 6 bases and at J to 1 base, leaving 8 bases not matched to a gene. Germline assignment: CDR1 SEHNR and CDR2 FQNEAQ (reference sequence). CDR3 residues: CASRPPRGKNTEAFF. CDR3 nucleotides: TGTGCCAGCAGGCCTCCCAGGGGGAAGAACACTGAAGCTTTCTTT.

V usage is TRBV7-9 and J usage is TRBJ1-1; a weak D match, TRBD1 (5 bases). V was cut by 5 bases and J by 0 bases, with 10 bases left in between. The length of the CDR3 is 14 residues. Looked up from germline, CDR1 is SEHNR and CDR2 is FQNEAQ (reference sequence). The CDR3, as DNA: TGTGCCAGCAGCGTTACAGGAATGAACACTGAAGCTTTCTTT. It yields the protein CASSVTGMNTEAFF.

This clonotype turned up a few times. The chain combines TRBV29-1 with TRBJ2-5; the D gene could be TRBD1 or TRBD2 (6 bases each). Trimming pared 4 bases from V and 5 bases from J, leaving 17 bases between. This CDR3 spans 14 amino acids. Germline CDR1 SQVTM, CDR2 ANQGSEA. The CDR3 region is CSVAAGTFPETQYF. Here the CDR3 DNA reads TGCAGCGTTGCCGCGGGGACATTTCCGGAGACCCAGTACTTC. The full variable domain, rest sourced from reference TRBV29-1 and TRBJ2-5, is SAVISQKPSRDICQRGTSLTIQCQVDSQVTMMFWYRQQPGQSLTLIATANQGSEATYESGFVIDKFPISRPNLTFSTLTVSNMSPEDSSIYLCSVAAGTFPETQYFGPGTRLLVL.

V is TRBV20-1 and J is TRBJ2-3; D gene ambiguous. Germline V gene data show CDR1 as DFQATT and CDR2 as SNEGSKA (reference sequence). V lost 2 bases to trimming and J lost 7 bases, with 10 bases between them. The CDR3 is 12 residues long. The DNA of the CDR3 is TGCAGTGCTAGAAGCCTTGTACATACGCAGTATTTT. Translated, it gives CSARSLVHTQYF.

The chain combines TRBV15 with TRBJ2-4; D is unclear. Germline-derived CDR1 and CDR2 are LNHNV and YYDKDF (reference sequence). V lost 6 bases and J lost 0, with 9 bases in between. This CDR3 comprises 14 residues. The CDR3 nucleotides read TGTGCCACCAGTCAGTCCCTAGCCAAAAACATTCAGTACTTC. Translating gives CATSQSLAKNIQYF. Together with reference TRBV15 and TRBJ2-4, the CDR3 gives the full variable domain: DAMVIQNPRYQVTQFGKPVTLSCSQTLNHNVMYWYQQKSSQAPKLLFHYYDKDFNNEADTPDNFQSRRPNTSFCFLDIRSPGLGDTAMYLCATSQSLAKNIQYFGAGTRLSVL.

The genes are TRBV20-1 and TRBJ1-5, with 8 bases matching TRBD1. CDR1 and CDR2 (germline): DFQATT, SNEGSKA (reference sequence). V shed 5 bases and J 9 bases; nucleotides not matched to a gene: 9. The CDR3 has 13 amino acids. In DNA form, the CDR3 reads TGCAGTGCTGTCGACAGGGGCATTGCGCCCCAGCATTTT. Its translation is CSAVDRGIAPQHF.

V usage is TRBV5-6 and J usage is TRBJ2-1; D possibly corresponds to TRBD1 (6 bases). Germline V lookup: CDR1 SGHDT, CDR2 YYEEEE. V was trimmed by 4 bases and J by 2 bases, leaving 16 bases between them. The CDR3 contains 16 residues. The CDR3 region has the DNA TGTGCCAGCAGCCGTATGACAGGACCTCCCTACAATGAGCAGTTCTTC. Protein sequence: CASSRMTGPPYNEQFF.

This clonotype was counted many times. The CDR3 protein is CASSIVDSYGYTF. CDR3 DNA: TGTGCCAGTAGTATCGTTGACAGCTATGGCTACACCTTC. The genes are TRBV19 and TRBJ1-2, with a tentative D call TRBD1 (5 bases). Trimming left V 3 bases short and J 4 bases short, with 9 bases between. Germline CDR1 and CDR2: LNHDA and SQIVND (reference sequence). The CDR3 length is 13 residues.

This clonotype was counted once. The rearrangement links TRBV20-1 to TRBJ1-5; 8 nucleotides match TRBD1. J lost 7 bases, V lost 3 bases, and 8 bases had no gene match. The CDR3 is 14 amino acids. Germline V lookup: CDR1 DFQATT, CDR2 SNEGSKA (reference sequence). This CDR3 is CSARIQGGSQPQHF. In DNA form, the CDR3 reads TGCAGTGCTAGGATACAGGGGGGGAGCCAGCCCCAGCATTTT.

This clonotype came up many times. The chain has TRBV6-5 and TRBJ1-2; D uncertain. V lost 4 bases to trimming and J lost 0 bases, with 9 bases between them. The germline V gene encodes CDR1 MNHEY and CDR2 SVGAGI. This CDR3 spans 14 amino acids. The CDR3 nucleotides read TGTGCCAGCAGTTTAGCAGGCTCTAACTATGGCTACACCTTC. Encoded protein: CASSLAGSNYGYTF.

This clonotype has only a few counts. The J gene is TRBJ2-2, the V gene TRBV10-3; D call uncertain. Per germline, CDR1 ENHRY and CDR2 SYGVKD. Trimming pared 8 bases from V and 4 bases from J, leaving 8 bases between. The length of the CDR3 is 12 residues. As DNA, the CDR3 is TGTGCCATCGGTTCGGGCACCGGGGAGCTGTTTTTT. Residues: CAIGSGTGELFF.

This sequence joins TRBV2 and TRBJ2-7; 7 nucleotides agree with TRBD1. V lost 7 bases, J lost 4 bases, and 13 bases stayed unmatched. Germline CDR1 and CDR2: SNHLY and FYNNEI. This CDR3 region has 15 residues. The CDR3 spells CASTLDQGVLYEQYF. In DNA, the CDR3 is TGTGCCAGCACCCTTGATCAGGGGGTCCTGTACGAGCAGTACTTC.

The J gene is TRBJ1-5, the V gene TRBV19; D is ambiguous. Germline values: CDR1 LNHDA, CDR2 SQIVND (reference sequence). This CDR3 is built from 18 residues. The V gene lost 5 bases and the J gene lost 1 base, with 21 bases spanning the gap. The DNA of the CDR3 is TGTGCCAGTAGTCCATCAAGGAGTGGTGAGAGAAGCAATCAGCCCCAGCATTTT. It yields the protein CASSPSRSGERSNQPQHF.

This chain connects TRBV5-1 to TRBJ1-4; D remains unclear. The CDR3 runs 15 residues. V was shortened by 5 bases and J by 0 bases, with 11 bases between the two germline ends. Germline loops: CDR1 SGHRS, CDR2 YFSETQ. In DNA form, the CDR3 reads TGCGCCAGCAGTAGGAGCGGTGCAACTAATGAAAAACTGTTTTTT. Translated: CASSRSGATNEKLFF.

This clonotype was recorded a few times. The CDR3 region is CASKTATNSPLHF. As DNA, the CDR3 is TGTGCCAGCAAGACGGCGACGAATTCACCCCTCCACTTT. V is TRBV12-3 or TRBV12-4 and J is TRBJ1-6; no clear D gene. The CDR3 is 13 amino acids. V gave up 7 bases and J gave up 7 bases, with 11 bases separating them.

This chain connects TRBV4-3 to TRBJ1-3, with 10 bases matching TRBD1. CDR3 size: 17 residues. V was clipped by 0 bases and J by 6 bases; unmatched bases: 8. Germline CDR1 is LGHNA and CDR2 is YSLEER. The DNA of the CDR3 is TGCGCCAGCAGCCAAGATGTGGGGACAGGGGTGGAAAACACCATATATTTT. Translating gives CASSQDVGTGVENTIYF.

The chain employs TRBV11-2 and TRBJ1-4, with D uncertain. The CDR3 is 15 residues long. The V gene's germline CDR1 is SGHAT and CDR2 FQNNGV. Trimming shortened V by 4 bases and J by 5 bases, and 14 bases separated the two germline ends. CDR3 sequence reads: CASSSPSEQNEKLFF. The DNA for the CDR3 is TGTGCCAGCAGCTCCCCCTCTGAACAGAATGAAAAACTGTTTTTT.

The V call is TRBV5-1, the J call TRBJ1-2, with no clear D. CDR1 SGHRS and CDR2 YFSETQ come from the germline V gene. This CDR3 spans 14 amino acids. Deletions cut 0 bases from V and 2 bases from J, with 8 bases between. This CDR3 is CASSLAGYNYGYTF. The CDR3 DNA reads as TGCGCCAGCAGCTTGGCCGGATACAACTATGGCTACACCTTC.

The chain joins TRBV6-6 to TRBJ2-5; D is ambiguous. V gave up 6 bases and J gave up 2 bases, with 4 bases separating them. Germline V lookup: CDR1 MNHNY, CDR2 SVGAGI (reference sequence). This CDR3 spans 11 amino acids. This CDR3 reads CASSAQETQYF. The CDR3 nucleotides read TGTGCCAGCAGCGCGCAAGAGACCCAGTACTTC.

CDR3 residues: CASSERGYEQYF. The CDR3 nucleotides are TGTGCCAGTTCTGAGCGGGGGTACGAGCAGTACTTC. The chain uses TRBV9 and TRBJ2-7; 8 bases fit TRBD2. The trim removed 8 bases at V and 4 bases at J, leaving 5 bases unmatched. Per germline, CDR1 SGDLS and CDR2 YYNGEE. This CDR3 spans 12 amino acids.

The rearrangement links TRBV4-2 to TRBJ1-2; the D is unclear. Trimming cost V 4 bases and J 5 bases, with 8 bases left between them. The CDR3 runs 12 residues. Germline V gene data show CDR1 as LGHNA and CDR2 as YNFKEQ. For the CDR3, the DNA is TGTGCCAGCAGCCGATACGATTATGGCTACACCTTC. Protein product: CASSRYDYGYTF.

The chain has TRBV7-9 and TRBJ2-5; unclear D gene. This CDR3 region has 13 residues. With 5 bases removed from V and 0 bases from J, the gap between germline ends came to 7 bases. The germline gives CDR1 SEHNR, CDR2 FQNEAQ (reference sequence). The CDR3 protein is CASSTDYQETQYF. The CDR3 DNA follows: TGTGCCAGCAGCACGGATTACCAAGAGACCCAGTACTTC.

The gene calls are TRBV5-1 and TRBJ2-7, with D possibly being TRBD1 (6 bases). The CDR3 contains 15 residues. Trimming left V 4 bases short and J 3 bases short, with 17 bases between. Germline values: CDR1 SGHRS, CDR2 YFSETQ. The CDR3 here is CASSRTLGQFYEQYF. DNA of the CDR3: TGCGCCAGCAGCCGGACGCTCGGACAGTTCTACGAGCAGTACTTC.

This chain joins TRBV21-1 and TRBJ2-7; the table's D gene call, TRBD1, was not cross checked with the DNA. TRBV21-1 is a listed pseudogene. This CDR3 is built from 16 residues. The CDR3 DNA is TGTGCCAGCAGCAAACCCTCGACAGGGGGCCGCTACGAGCAGTACTTC. Its protein is CASSKPSTGGRYEQYF.

DNA of the CDR3: TGTGCCAGCAGCCAGACGGGACTAGCGACCGGGGAGCTGTTTTTT. Translation gives CASSQTGLATGELFF. This chain links TRBV4-2 with TRBJ2-2; 10 bases fit TRBD2. The CDR3 runs to 15 residues. The germline V gene encodes CDR1 LGHNA and CDR2 YNFKEQ. Trimming removed 3 bases from V and 5 bases from J; junction bases left unmatched: 3.

This clonotype came up a few times. V and J are TRBV29-1 and TRBJ1-1; unclear D gene. Germline loops: CDR1 SQVTM, CDR2 ANQGSEA. Trimming cost V 4 bases and J 0 bases, with 9 bases left between them. There are 13 residues in the CDR3. In nucleotides, the CDR3 is TGCAGCGTTGTCGGCCGTATGAACACTGAAGCTTTCTTT. It is translated as CSVVGRMNTEAFF.

The chain links TRBV29-1 to TRBJ2-3; no clear D. The V gene's germline CDR1 is SQVTM and CDR2 ANQGSEA. The CDR3 is 14 residues long. Trimming removed 7 bases at V and 0 bases at J, with 14 bases between. The CDR3 protein is CSAGPLPSTDTQYF. The DNA of the CDR3 is TGCAGCGCCGGACCGCTACCTAGCACAGATACGCAGTATTTT.

V usage is TRBV12-3 or TRBV12-4 and J usage is TRBJ1-2, with 7 bases identical to TRBD1. The ends lost 3 bases at V and 2 bases at J; junction bases unmatched: 3. The length of the CDR3 is 14 residues. The CDR3 region is CASSFRDRNYGYTF. The CDR3 bases are TGTGCCAGCAGTTTCCGGGACAGAAACTATGGCTACACCTTC.

The chain uses TRBV10-3 and TRBJ2-1; TRBD2 agrees at 7 bases. J was trimmed by 0 bases and V by 11 bases; bases with no gene match: 7. Per germline, CDR1 ENHRY and CDR2 SYGVKD. The CDR3 spans 14 residues. CDR3 region: CAAGGGSSYNEQFF. The DNA for the CDR3 is TGTGCCGCCGGGGGAGGGAGCTCCTACAATGAGCAGTTCTTC.